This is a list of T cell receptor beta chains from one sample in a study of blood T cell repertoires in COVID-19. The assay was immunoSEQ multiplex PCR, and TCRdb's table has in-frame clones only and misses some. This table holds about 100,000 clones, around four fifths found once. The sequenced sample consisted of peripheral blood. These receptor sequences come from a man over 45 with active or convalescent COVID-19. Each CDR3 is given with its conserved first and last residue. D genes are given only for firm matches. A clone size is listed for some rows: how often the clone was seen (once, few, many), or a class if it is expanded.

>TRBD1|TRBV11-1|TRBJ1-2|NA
CASSFDRGKNYGYTF
TGTGCCAGCAGCTTCGACAGGGGGAAAAACTATGGCTACACCTTC
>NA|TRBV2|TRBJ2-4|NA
CASSEGPTNIQYF
TGTGCCAGCAGTGAGGGCCCCACAAACATTCAGTACTTC
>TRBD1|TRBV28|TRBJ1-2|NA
CASSPLRQGIYGYTF
TGTGCCAGCAGTCCCCTCCGACAGGGGATATATGGCTACACCTTC
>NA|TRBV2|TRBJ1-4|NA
CASSEAWTSRRNEKLFF
TGTGCCAGCAGTGAAGCTTGGACATCCAGGAGAAATGAAAAACTGTTTTTT
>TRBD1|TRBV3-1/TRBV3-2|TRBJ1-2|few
CASSQADRGLKGYTF
TGTGCCAGCAGCCAAGCAGACAGGGGGCTCAAGGGCTACACCTTC
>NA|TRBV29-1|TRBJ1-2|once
CSVEGASNYGYTF
TGCAGCGTTGAAGGGGCCTCTAATTATGGCTACACCTTC
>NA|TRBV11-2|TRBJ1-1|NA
CASSPNRGGTEAFF
TGTGCCAGCAGCCCAAACCGGGGGGGGACTGAAGCTTTCTTT
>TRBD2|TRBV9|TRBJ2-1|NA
CASSVDGTSSGEQFF
TGTGCCAGCAGCGTAGACGGGACTAGTAGTGGCGAGCAGTTCTTC
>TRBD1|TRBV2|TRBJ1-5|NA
CASNPTGGGNQPQHF
TGTGCCAGCAACCCGACAGGGGGCGGCAATCAGCCCCAGCATTTT
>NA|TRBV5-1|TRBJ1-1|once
CASRIGGVTEAFF
TGCGCCAGTCGGATCGGGGGGGTCACTGAAGCTTTCTTT
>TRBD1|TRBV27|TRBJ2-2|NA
CASSPDRVTGELFF
TGTGCCAGCAGTCCGGACAGGGTCACCGGGGAGCTGTTTTTT
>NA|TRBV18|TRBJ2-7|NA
CASSRTGPGLTYEQYF
TGTGCCAGCTCACGGACAGGACCGGGACTTACCTACGAGCAGTACTTC
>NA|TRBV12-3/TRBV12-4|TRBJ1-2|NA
CASTTLGDGYTF
TGTGCCAGCACAACCCTCGGGGATGGCTACACCTTC
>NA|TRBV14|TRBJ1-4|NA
CASSRRTAKNEKLFF
TGTGCCAGCAGCCGCAGGACAGCGAAGAATGAAAAACTGTTTTTT
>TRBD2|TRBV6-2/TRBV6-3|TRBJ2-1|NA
CASSPSGNLDEQFF
TGTGCCAGCAGTCCAAGCGGGAACCTTGATGAGCAGTTCTTC
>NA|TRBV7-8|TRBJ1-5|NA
CASSLGPNQPQHF
TGTGCCAGCAGCTTAGGGCCCAATCAGCCCCAGCATTTT
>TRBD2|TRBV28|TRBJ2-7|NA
CASSTLPRTSGSSYEQYF
TGTGCCAGCAGTACCCTCCCCCGGACTAGCGGGAGCTCTTACGAGCAGTACTTC